This T cell receptor beta chain is drawn from a study of blood T cell repertoires in COVID-19 (dated by TCRdb to 2020 to 2021). Background for the entire study: Samples from collaborators originated in the United States, Italy and Spain and spanned both the acute and convalescent phases of COVID-19. The prospective study material was composed of cDNA or gDNA derived from T cells, B-cell-depleted T cells, or PBMCs. Subjects who had been exposed to COVID-19, were actively infected with it, or had recovered from it provided the deeply sampled blood TCRbeta repertoires that made up the dataset. A freely available public database, intended as a resource for researchers studying the immune response to SARS-CoV-2, is where the repertoires were released. Samples were obtained from the ongoing ImmuneRACE study (first 160 participants) and from roughly 1,300 subjects provided by 6 global collaborators. Nearly every sample came with metadata listing a de-identified subject ID, COVID-19 status, age in years and sex. HLA class I and class II types, where available, came from metadata supplied by the sample provider rather than from assay-based typing.

One collaborating source in Seattle enrolled patients during active infection and followed them longitudinally through the course of disease. Whole blood was collected in K2EDTA tubes by collaborating institutions according to the institutions' own protocols. For TCRbeta analysis, collaborators shipped samples as frozen whole blood, isolated PBMCs, or DNA extracted from either of those sample types. From cysteine to phenylalanine, the CDR3 is 14 amino acids long. Only the CDR3 DNA is retained, 42 bases long and in frame from the first base. Reading the germline V gene (reference sequence) gives CDR1 MNHNY and CDR2 SVGAGI. V lost 5 bases and J lost 4 bases, and the count of bases not matched to a germline gene is 6. TCRbeta CDR3 regions were amplified from genomic DNA using the immunoSEQ Assay, a bias-controlled multiplex PCR. Processing in the source paper ran as follows. The number of nucleated cells in each sample was estimated by amplification of reference gene primers within the assay. To quantify the absolute abundance of each unique TCRbeta CDR3 rearrangement, sequence reads were collapsed and filtered. For each sample, productive Simpson clonality was calculated as the square root of Simpson's diversity index over productive rearrangements. What TCRdb holds here is the immuneACCESS table cut down to in-frame rearrangements. Part of the clones is not present; checked against another copy, under half of the missing clones reflect an unresolved V gene, and the others are unexplained. V and J calls and clone size are given by that table; D and trimming were obtained from the DNA. In all, the sample holds about 250,000 clones, and around 85% of those were seen once. The biggest ten clones account for 4.5% to 5.5% of the sample.

Worth noting for this clone: Which antigen it targets is not known. Base qualities are not recorded, but no much larger clone differs from it by a single base.

Study-level results and caveats: The quantity of clinical and demographic metadata differed by source and by participant and was supplied without curation.

Material: peripheral blood. The TCR originated in a middle-aged man with COVID-19, enrolled during active disease. The V gene is TRBV6-6 and the J gene is TRBJ2-7; the central 9 bases match TRBD2. The CDR3 sequence is CASSPYSGGYEQYF. The nucleotides are TGTGCCAGCAGTCCCTATAGCGGGGGTTACGAGCAGTACTTC.